The rows below give T cell receptor beta chains drawn from one sample of a study of CD8+ T cells in alopecia areata. TCRdb's copy holds only in-frame clones and misses some; the assay was immunoSEQ multiplex PCR. The profile shows 85,000 to 110,000 clones, approximately 84% of them singletons. Sequences were derived from CD8+ T cells sorted from blood, sampled at approximately week 34, from a patient treated with tofacitinib. These receptors all stem from a human donor with alopecia areata. CDR3s include the opening cysteine and the closing phenylalanine or tryptophan. The D gene is left open where the match is weak. Clone size appears in some rows only: once, few, many, or a class for an expanded clone.

v_gene: TRBV5-1; abundance: .; d_gene: TRBD1; j_gene: TRBJ2-3; CDR3nt: TGCGCCAGCAGTACGGGACAGGGTCCCACAGATACGCAGTATTTT; CDR3aa: CASSTGQGPTDTQYF
v_gene: TRBV7-3; abundance: .; d_gene: TRBD2; j_gene: TRBJ2-3; CDR3nt: TGTGCCAGCAGCTATACCCTAGCGGGCACAGATACGCAGTATTTT; CDR3aa: CASSYTLAGTDTQYF
v_gene: TRBV6-6; abundance: .; d_gene: .; j_gene: TRBJ1-1; CDR3nt: TGTGCCAGCAGTTACTCACGGCAGGGGTGTCAAGCTGAAGCTTTCTTT; CDR3aa: CASSYSRQGCQAEAFF
v_gene: TRBV5-1; abundance: .; d_gene: TRBD1; j_gene: TRBJ1-2; CDR3nt: TGCGCCAGCAGCCCGGGACAGGGGGCCAGAGGCTACACCTTC; CDR3aa: CASSPGQGARGYTF
v_gene: TRBV29-1; abundance: .; d_gene: TRBD2; j_gene: TRBJ2-7; CDR3nt: TGCAGCGTCCGGGGGGGCTACGAGCAGTACTTC; CDR3aa: CSVRGGYEQYF
v_gene: TRBV28; abundance: .; d_gene: TRBD2; j_gene: TRBJ2-1; CDR3nt: TGTGCCAGCAGTTTATTCCCGAGAGGCGGGAGCGAATCCTACAATGAGCAGTTCTTC; CDR3aa: CASSLFPRGGSESYNEQFF
v_gene: TRBV5-6; abundance: .; d_gene: .; j_gene: TRBJ2-7; CDR3nt: TGTGCCACCTCCGGGGAGGAGAGCTCCTACGAGCAGTACTTC; CDR3aa: CATSGEESSYEQYF
v_gene: TRBV2; abundance: once; d_gene: TRBD1; j_gene: TRBJ2-3; CDR3nt: TGTGCCAGCAGTGAAGAAGAGACAGGGATCCGTAGCACAGATACGCAGTATTTT; CDR3aa: CASSEEETGIRSTDTQYF
v_gene: TRBV7-9; abundance: few; d_gene: TRBD2; j_gene: TRBJ2-1; CDR3nt: TGTGCCAGCAGCTTAGCGCTAGCGGAGGATGAGCAGTTCTTC; CDR3aa: CASSLALAEDEQFF
v_gene: TRBV2; abundance: once; d_gene: .; j_gene: TRBJ2-7; CDR3nt: TGTGCCAGCAGTGTCCACAGGGCCAAAAGGGGGTACGAGCAGTACTTC; CDR3aa: CASSVHRAKRGYEQYF
v_gene: TRBV4-2; abundance: .; d_gene: TRBD2; j_gene: TRBJ2-7; CDR3nt: TGTGCCAGCAGCTTGGAGCATGGGCTAGCGGGAGACGAGCAGTACTTC; CDR3aa: CASSLEHGLAGDEQYF
v_gene: TRBV7-8; abundance: .; d_gene: .; j_gene: TRBJ1-2; CDR3nt: TGTGCCAGCAGCACTGACTCCATTGGCTACACCTTC; CDR3aa: CASSTDSIGYTF
v_gene: TRBV27; abundance: .; d_gene: TRBD1; j_gene: TRBJ1-3; CDR3nt: TGTGCCAGCAGCCCAGGGGGAGGAAACACCATATATTTT; CDR3aa: CASSPGGGNTIYF
v_gene: TRBV19; abundance: .; d_gene: TRBD2; j_gene: TRBJ2-1; CDR3nt: TGTGCCAGTAGTGCTAGCGGGAGTCTCAATGAGCAGTTCTTC; CDR3aa: CASSASGSLNEQFF
v_gene: TRBV2; abundance: .; d_gene: TRBD1; j_gene: TRBJ2-7; CDR3nt: TGTGCCAGCAGTGTACCGGGACAGGGGGTTTCCTACGAGCAGTACTTC; CDR3aa: CASSVPGQGVSYEQYF
v_gene: TRBV19; abundance: .; d_gene: TRBD2; j_gene: TRBJ2-3; CDR3nt: TGTGCCAGTAGTATAGGGACTAGCGGGGGGAGGACAGATACGCAGTATTTT; CDR3aa: CASSIGTSGGRTDTQYF
v_gene: TRBV27; abundance: few; d_gene: TRBD2; j_gene: TRBJ2-1; CDR3nt: TGTGCCAGCAGATCGACTAGCGGGGGGGCCTTCCACAATGAGCAGTTCTTC; CDR3aa: CASRSTSGGAFHNEQFF
v_gene: TRBV5-6; abundance: .; d_gene: .; j_gene: TRBJ1-1; CDR3nt: TGTGCCAGCAGCTTTAAGAACACTGAAGCTTTCTTT; CDR3aa: CASSFKNTEAFF
v_gene: TRBV2; abundance: .; d_gene: TRBD2; j_gene: TRBJ2-3; CDR3nt: TGTGCCAAGCAAGAACCAGTGTTTCTAGCGGGGCTTTGGGGCAACACAGATACGCAGTATTTT; CDR3aa: CAKQEPVFLAGLWGNTDTQYF
v_gene: TRBV5-6; abundance: .; d_gene: .; j_gene: TRBJ2-1; CDR3nt: TGTGCCAGCAGCTCCGGGACTTCCCATGAGCAGTTCTTC; CDR3aa: CASSSGTSHEQFF
v_gene: TRBV6-1; abundance: .; d_gene: .; j_gene: TRBJ2-7; CDR3nt: TGTGCCAGCAGTGAAGTAACCTACGAGCAGTACTTC; CDR3aa: CASSEVTYEQYF
v_gene: TRBV11-2; abundance: .; d_gene: .; j_gene: TRBJ2-7; CDR3nt: TGTGCCAGCAGCTTAGCCGACACCGCCTACGAGCAGTACTTC; CDR3aa: CASSLADTAYEQYF
v_gene: TRBV27; abundance: .; d_gene: .; j_gene: TRBJ2-7; CDR3nt: TGTGCCAGCAGTTTATCGGCGGTGCGGGAGCAGTACTTC; CDR3aa: CASSLSAVREQYF
v_gene: TRBV27; abundance: .; d_gene: .; j_gene: TRBJ2-1; CDR3nt: TGTGCCAGCGGTGGGCTCGGCTCCTACAATGAGCAGTTCTTC; CDR3aa: CASGGLGSYNEQFF
v_gene: TRBV9; abundance: few; d_gene: .; j_gene: TRBJ2-5; CDR3nt: TGTGCCAGCACCCAGGTAGATTCAGAGACCCAGTACTTC; CDR3aa: CASTQVDSETQYF
v_gene: TRBV7-6; abundance: few; d_gene: .; j_gene: TRBJ2-1; CDR3nt: TGTGCCAGCAGCTTAGAACCCTCGGGTAGCTTCTCCTACAATGAGCAGTTCTTC; CDR3aa: CASSLEPSGSFSYNEQFF
v_gene: TRBV27; abundance: .; d_gene: .; j_gene: TRBJ2-3; CDR3nt: TGTGCCAGCAGCAACGACAGGAACACAGATACGCAGTATTTT; CDR3aa: CASSNDRNTDTQYF
v_gene: TRBV9; abundance: .; d_gene: .; j_gene: TRBJ2-1; CDR3nt: TGTGCCAGCAGCTCCTACAGTGAGCAGTTCTTC; CDR3aa: CASSSYSEQFF
v_gene: TRBV27; abundance: .; d_gene: TRBD1; j_gene: TRBJ1-1; CDR3nt: TGTGCCAGCAGTTTAATGGGACAGCAAGCTTTCTTT; CDR3aa: CASSLMGQQAFF
v_gene: TRBV4-1; abundance: .; d_gene: TRBD2; j_gene: TRBJ2-1; CDR3nt: TGCGCCAGCAGCCATTCTGGACTAGCGGGTCAGCAGTTCTTC; CDR3aa: CASSHSGLAGQQFF
v_gene: TRBV27; abundance: .; d_gene: TRBD1; j_gene: TRBJ2-7; CDR3nt: TGTGCCAGCAGTACAACAGGGGGGAGCTCCTACGAGCAGTACTTC; CDR3aa: CASSTTGGSSYEQYF
v_gene: TRBV13; abundance: .; d_gene: .; j_gene: TRBJ1-5; CDR3nt: TGTGCCAGCAGCCCCCAGGGGCAGCCCCAGCATTTT; CDR3aa: CASSPQGQPQHF
v_gene: TRBV29-1; abundance: .; d_gene: TRBD2; j_gene: TRBJ2-3; CDR3nt: TGCAGCGTTGAAGATCTGGCCCTCGCGGGAGCCGTAACAGATACGCAGTATTTT; CDR3aa: CSVEDLALAGAVTDTQYF
v_gene: TRBV9; abundance: .; d_gene: .; j_gene: TRBJ2-3; CDR3nt: TGTGCCAGCAGTGACGGGAGAGGGGGGACACACACAGATACGCAGTATTTT; CDR3aa: CASSDGRGGTHTDTQYF
v_gene: TRBV7-2; abundance: .; d_gene: TRBD1; j_gene: TRBJ2-7; CDR3nt: TGTGCCAGCAGCGAAGGGGGGACAGGGATGATTTACGAGCAGTACTTC; CDR3aa: CASSEGGTGMIYEQYF
v_gene: TRBV27; abundance: .; d_gene: .; j_gene: TRBJ2-2; CDR3nt: TGTGCCAGCAGTCCCACAGTTGAAGGAACCGGGGAGCTGTTTTTT; CDR3aa: CASSPTVEGTGELFF
v_gene: TRBV14; abundance: .; d_gene: .; j_gene: TRBJ2-7; CDR3nt: TGTGCCAGCAGCCAAGATCTATTCGACGAGCAGTACTTC; CDR3aa: CASSQDLFDEQYF
v_gene: TRBV4-1; abundance: .; d_gene: .; j_gene: TRBJ2-2; CDR3nt: TGCGCCAGCAGCCAAAGATCATACGGGGAGCTGTTTTTT; CDR3aa: CASSQRSYGELFF
v_gene: TRBV4-1; abundance: .; d_gene: .; j_gene: TRBJ2-2; CDR3nt: TGCGCCAGCAGCCAAGAAGGGGGAGCCGGGGAGCTGTTTTTT; CDR3aa: CASSQEGGAGELFF
v_gene: TRBV4-2; abundance: few; d_gene: .; j_gene: TRBJ1-4; CDR3nt: TGTGCCAGCAGCCAAGAGGGCTGGGCAACTAATGAAAAACTGTTTTTT; CDR3aa: CASSQEGWATNEKLFF
v_gene: TRBV29-1; abundance: few; d_gene: TRBD2; j_gene: TRBJ2-1; CDR3nt: TGCAGCGTTGGGGGACTAGCGGGGGCCTACAATGAGCAGTTCTTC; CDR3aa: CSVGGLAGAYNEQFF
v_gene: TRBV6-6; abundance: .; d_gene: TRBD1; j_gene: TRBJ2-7; CDR3nt: TGTGCCAGCAGTTGGGACAGTTCCTACGAGCAGTACTTC; CDR3aa: CASSWDSSYEQYF
v_gene: TRBV6-1; abundance: .; d_gene: TRBD2; j_gene: TRBJ2-7; CDR3nt: TGTGCCAGCAGTGAAGCTAGCGGGGGCTCCTACGAGCAGTACTTC; CDR3aa: CASSEASGGSYEQYF
v_gene: TRBV6-1; abundance: .; d_gene: .; j_gene: TRBJ2-7; CDR3nt: TGTGCCAGCAGCCAAACCCCCGAGCAGTACTTC; CDR3aa: CASSQTPEQYF
v_gene: TRBV25-1; abundance: .; d_gene: .; j_gene: TRBJ2-3; CDR3nt: TGTGCCAGCAGTTACGACACAGATACGCAGTATTTT; CDR3aa: CASSYDTDTQYF
v_gene: TRBV5-4; abundance: .; d_gene: TRBD1; j_gene: TRBJ2-5; CDR3nt: TGTGCCACCTACCCCACCGACAGGGGGTCGGAGACCCAGTACTTC; CDR3aa: CATYPTDRGSETQYF
v_gene: TRBV10-2; abundance: .; d_gene: TRBD2; j_gene: TRBJ2-1; CDR3nt: TGCGCCAGCAGCCTGACCACTAGCGGGAGCTCCTACAATGAGCAGTTCTTC; CDR3aa: CASSLTTSGSSYNEQFF